This is a list of T cell receptor beta chains from one sample in a study of cytomegalovirus exposure and HLA in healthy donors. Clones were sequenced by immunoSEQ multiplex PCR, and TCRdb holds only the in-frame ones, with some missing. The sample holds some 120,000 clones, roughly 80% seen once. Sequences were obtained from PBMCs. These receptors were obtained from a man between 18 and 29 years old in good health and CMV-seropositive. Both conserved end residues are part of each CDR3. D genes are given only for firm matches. Not every row has a clone size; where given, it reads once, few, many or a size class.

CDR3,DNA,V,D,size,J
CASSLMSGELFF,TGCGCCAGCAGCTTGATGTCAGGGGAGCTGTTTTTT,TRBV5-1,.,.,TRBJ2-2
CASNDVPGANGELFF,TGTGCCAGCAACGATGTTCCAGGGGCAAACGGGGAGCTGTTTTTT,TRBV14,.,.,TRBJ2-2
CASTGQSYEQYF,TGTGCCAGCACGGGACAGTCCTACGAGCAGTACTTC,TRBV6-1,TRBD1,once,TRBJ2-7
CASSVLHRSTYEQYF,TGTGCCAGCAGTGTACTACACCGGAGCACCTACGAGCAGTACTTC,TRBV6-1,.,.,TRBJ2-7
CAWSVAGGGDTQYF,TGTGCCTGGAGTGTAGCGGGAGGGGGTGATACGCAGTATTTT,TRBV30,TRBD2,once,TRBJ2-3
CASSISGIRGENTEAFF,TGTGCCAGTAGTATCTCAGGGATTCGAGGAGAGAACACTGAAGCTTTCTTT,TRBV19,.,.,TRBJ1-1
CASRKPGINYGYTF,TGTGCCAGCAGGAAACCGGGGATTAACTATGGCTACACCTTC,TRBV27,.,.,TRBJ1-2
CASSLVPNTGANVLTF,TGCGCCAGCAGCTTGGTACCAAACACTGGGGCCAACGTCCTGACTTTC,TRBV5-1,.,once,TRBJ2-6
CASSLVPDRRIYEQYF,TGCGCCAGCAGCTTGGTTCCGGACAGAAGGATCTACGAGCAGTACTTC,TRBV5-1,.,.,TRBJ2-7
CASSEGQGAYEQYF,TGTGCCAGCAGCGAGGGGCAGGGGGCCTACGAGCAGTACTTC,TRBV7-6,TRBD1,.,TRBJ2-7
CASSRPGLAGSEQYF,TGTGCCAGCAGCCGACCGGGACTAGCGGGTTCCGAGCAGTACTTC,TRBV11-2,TRBD2,.,TRBJ2-7
CASSQAGRKTPLHF,TGCGCCAGCAGCCAAGCAGGTCGAAAGACACCCCTCCACTTT,TRBV4-1,.,.,TRBJ1-6
CASSGPRGGALNTGELFF,TGTGCCAGCAGCGGTCCTCGCGGGGGGGCATTGAACACCGGGGAGCTGTTTTTT,TRBV5-4,TRBD2,.,TRBJ2-2
CASSEDQPQHF,TGTGCCAGCAGCGAGGATCAGCCCCAGCATTTT,TRBV5-8,.,.,TRBJ1-5
CASSQVGREVYGYTF,TGCGCCAGCAGCCAAGTCGGCAGGGAGGTTTATGGCTACACCTTC,TRBV4-1,.,.,TRBJ1-2
CASSLGKGTINEQFF,TGTGCCAGCAGCTTAGGGAAAGGGACAATCAATGAGCAGTTCTTC,TRBV7-9,.,.,TRBJ2-1
CSVVQRDRARLGSRDTEAFF,TGCAGCGTTGTGCAGAGGGACAGGGCACGGTTAGGTAGTAGGGACACTGAAGCTTTCTTT,TRBV29-1,TRBD1,.,TRBJ1-1
CASSLLPGDQETQYF,TGCGCCAGCAGCTTGCTTCCAGGGGATCAAGAGACCCAGTACTTC,TRBV5-1,.,once,TRBJ2-5
CASSLGRAYGYTF,TGTGCCAGCAGCTTGGGCAGGGCCTATGGCTACACCTTC,TRBV5-5,.,.,TRBJ1-2
CASSNLRDLREKLFF,TGTGCCAGTAGTAACCTACGGGACTTACGTGAAAAACTGTTTTTT,TRBV19,.,.,TRBJ1-4
CAISGYNEQFF,TGTGCCATCAGCGGGTACAATGAGCAGTTCTTC,TRBV10-3,.,.,TRBJ2-1
CSVVDRLDYEQYF,TGCAGCGTTGTCGACAGACTCGACTACGAGCAGTACTTC,TRBV29-1,.,.,TRBJ2-7
CASSVGGSLNEKLFF,TGTGCCAGCAGCGTAGGTGGTAGTCTCAATGAAAAACTGTTTTTT,TRBV9,.,.,TRBJ1-4
CASSRSLLSSYEQYF,TGTGCCAGCAGCCGTAGTCTCTTATCCTCTTACGAGCAGTACTTC,TRBV7-2,.,.,TRBJ2-7
CASSRFTPDRLYYGYTF,TGTGCCAGCAGCAGGTTTACTCCGGACAGACTGTACTATGGCTACACCTTC,TRBV21-1,.,.,TRBJ1-2
CSASGGEKQFF,TGCAGTGCTAGTGGGGGGGAGAAGCAGTTCTTC,TRBV20-1,TRBD2,.,TRBJ2-1
CASSTGVGMNTEAFF,TGTGCCAGTAGTACAGGGGTAGGAATGAACACTGAAGCTTTCTTT,TRBV19,.,.,TRBJ1-1
CASSRTSGGAGEQFF,TGTGCCAGCAGCAGGACTAGCGGGGGGGCGGGTGAGCAGTTCTTC,TRBV7-2,TRBD2,.,TRBJ2-1
CASSLNSPENTIYF,TGTGCCAGCAGTCTCAATAGCCCAGAAAACACCATATATTTT,TRBV2,.,.,TRBJ1-3
CASSQDSLSYGYTF,TGCGCCAGCAGCCAAGATAGCCTGAGCTATGGCTACACCTTC,TRBV4-3,.,.,TRBJ1-2
CASSPMTGPNYGYTF,TGTGCCAGCAGTCCGATGACAGGCCCTAACTATGGCTACACCTTC,TRBV27,.,.,TRBJ1-2
CASGLTGRGLVNQPQHF,TGTGCCAGCGGATTAACAGGGAGAGGGCTGGTCAATCAGCCCCAGCATTTT,TRBV27,.,.,TRBJ1-5
CASSTLQGRNTEAFF,TGTGCCAGCAGCACTTTACAGGGGCGGAACACTGAAGCTTTCTTT,TRBV5-6,TRBD1,.,TRBJ1-1
CASSIGARSVEQYF,TGTGCCAGTAGTATAGGTGCAAGATCAGTAGAGCAGTACTTC,TRBV19,.,.,TRBJ2-7
CASSLSYGYTF,TGTGCCAGTAGTCTGTCCTATGGCTACACCTTC,TRBV19,.,.,TRBJ1-2
CASSPGRESYGYTF,TGTGCCAGCAGCCCTGGACGGGAGTCCTATGGCTACACCTTC,TRBV7-8,.,.,TRBJ1-2
CASSSTKPTSEDGSYNEQFF,TGTGCCAGCAGCTCGACGAAGCCAACTAGCGAGGATGGCTCCTACAATGAGCAGTTCTTC,TRBV11-3,TRBD2,.,TRBJ2-1
CASSPRKSGGGGELFF,TGTGCCAGCAGCCCCAGAAAGAGCGGGGGAGGCGGGGAGCTGTTTTTT,TRBV4-2,TRBD2,.,TRBJ2-2
CASSYSQSGGGYGYTF,TGTGCCAGCAGTTACTCCCAAAGCGGGGGTGGCTATGGCTACACCTTC,TRBV6-5,.,.,TRBJ1-2
CASREKTGEGYEQYF,TGTGCCAGCAGAGAAAAGACAGGGGAAGGCTACGAGCAGTACTTC,TRBV2,TRBD1,.,TRBJ2-7
CASSVWTGEPRGEQYF,TGTGCCAGCAGCGTCTGGACAGGGGAGCCTCGGGGCGAGCAGTACTTC,TRBV5-4,TRBD1,.,TRBJ2-7
CSARGQVEAFF,TGCAGTGCTAGGGGACAGGTGGAAGCTTTCTTT,TRBV20-1,TRBD1,.,TRBJ1-1
CASSRDRGLDTEAFF,TGTGCCAGCAGTCGGGACAGGGGGCTCGACACTGAAGCTTTCTTT,TRBV25-1,TRBD1,.,TRBJ1-1
CASSPYSGQFTGELFF,TGCGCCAGCAGCCCGTACTCGGGACAGTTCACCGGGGAGCTGTTTTTT,TRBV5-1,TRBD1,.,TRBJ2-2
CASSPGQAVEQYF,TGTGCCAGCAGCCCCGGACAAGCAGTCGAGCAGTACTTC,TRBV7-9,.,.,TRBJ2-7
CSAGHKAEQFF,TGCAGTGCCGGTCACAAAGCGGAGCAGTTCTTC,TRBV20-1,.,.,TRBJ2-1
CASAGGGPGNTIYF,TGTGCCAGCGCCGGCGGGGGGCCTGGAAACACCATATATTTT,TRBV9,.,.,TRBJ1-3
CASSLGDIAGASYEQYF,TGTGCCAGCAGCTTGGGTGATATAGCGGGGGCGAGTTACGAGCAGTACTTC,TRBV5-4,TRBD2,.,TRBJ2-7
CASIKSGGRGNEQYF,TGTGCCAGCATCAAAAGCGGGGGCAGGGGAAACGAGCAGTACTTC,TRBV6-5,TRBD2,.,TRBJ2-7